This TCR beta chain was retrieved from a study of T cells in Graves' hyperthyroidism and ophthalmopathy. Amplified TCR beta CDR3 regions came from RNA transcripts. A first-round RT-PCR of the TCR CDR3 used the HTBI primer set. TCRdb re-analysed the multiplex PCR reads in MiXCR, keeping a single row per CDR3 protein. The sample contains approximately 200,000 distinct CDR3 sequences, approximately 20% of which appear only once. CDR3 size: 14 residues. V lost 1 base to trimming and J lost 2 bases, with 7 bases between them. Germline V CDR1 and CDR2: LNHDA, SQIVND (reference sequence). A word on this clonotype: Antigen specificity is unknown.

Study observations and caveats: Also found in blood were most expanded thyroid clonotypes above 0.001.

This TCR was recovered from a man aged 40-50 years with Graves' hyperthyroidism. The V call is TRBV19, the J call TRBJ2-3; a possible D gene is TRBD1 (5 bases). The material sequenced was blood. The CDR3 is CASSIGQSTDTQYF. The CDR3 bases are TGTGCCAGTAGTATAGGACAGTCCACAGATACGCAGTATTTT.